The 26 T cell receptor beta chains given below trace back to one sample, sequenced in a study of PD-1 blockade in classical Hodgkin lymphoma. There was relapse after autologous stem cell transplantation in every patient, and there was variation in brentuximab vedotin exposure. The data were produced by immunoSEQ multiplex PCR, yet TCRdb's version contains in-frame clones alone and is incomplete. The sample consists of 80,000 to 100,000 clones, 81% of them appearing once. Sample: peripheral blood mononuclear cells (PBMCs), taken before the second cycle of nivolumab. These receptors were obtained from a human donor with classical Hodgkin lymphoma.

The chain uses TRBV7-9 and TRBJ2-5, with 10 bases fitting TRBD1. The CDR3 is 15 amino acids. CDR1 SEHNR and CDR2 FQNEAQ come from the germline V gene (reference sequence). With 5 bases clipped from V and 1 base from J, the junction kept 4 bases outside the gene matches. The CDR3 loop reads CASSGGQGRQETQYF. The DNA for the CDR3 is TGTGCCAGCAGCGGGGGACAGGGGCGCCAAGAGACCCAGTACTTC.

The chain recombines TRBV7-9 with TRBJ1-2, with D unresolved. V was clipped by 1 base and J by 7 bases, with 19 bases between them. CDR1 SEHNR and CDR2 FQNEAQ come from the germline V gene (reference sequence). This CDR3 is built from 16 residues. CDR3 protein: CASSLGGAALDGGYTF. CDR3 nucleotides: TGTGCCAGCAGCTTAGGGGGTGCGGCCCTAGATGGTGGCTACACCTTC. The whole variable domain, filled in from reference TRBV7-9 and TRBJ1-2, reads DTGVSQNPRHKITKRGQNVTFRCDPISEHNRLYWYRQTLGQGPEFLTYFQNEAQLEKSRLLSDRFSAERPKGSFSTLEIQRTEQGDSAMYLCASSLGGAALDGGYTFGSGTRLTVV.

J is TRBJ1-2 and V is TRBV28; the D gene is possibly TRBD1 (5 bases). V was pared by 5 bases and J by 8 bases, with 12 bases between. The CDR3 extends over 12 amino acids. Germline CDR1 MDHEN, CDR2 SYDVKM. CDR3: CASSGGGRGYTF. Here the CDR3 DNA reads TGTGCCAGCAGTGGGGGGGGACGCGGCTACACCTTC.

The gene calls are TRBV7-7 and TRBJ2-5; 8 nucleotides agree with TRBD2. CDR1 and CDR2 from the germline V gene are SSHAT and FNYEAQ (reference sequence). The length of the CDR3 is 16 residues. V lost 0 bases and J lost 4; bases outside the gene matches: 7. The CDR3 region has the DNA TGTGCCAGCAGCTTAGCGGGGAGCGGGAGAGGAGAGACCCAGTACTTC. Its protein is CASSLAGSGRGETQYF.

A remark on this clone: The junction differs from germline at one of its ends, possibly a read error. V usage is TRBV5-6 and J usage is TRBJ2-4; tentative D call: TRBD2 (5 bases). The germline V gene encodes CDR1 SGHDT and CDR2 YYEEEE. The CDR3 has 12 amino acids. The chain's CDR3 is CASSLTDGRGDF. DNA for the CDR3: TGTGCCAGCAGCTTGACTGATGGGAGAGGAGACTTC.

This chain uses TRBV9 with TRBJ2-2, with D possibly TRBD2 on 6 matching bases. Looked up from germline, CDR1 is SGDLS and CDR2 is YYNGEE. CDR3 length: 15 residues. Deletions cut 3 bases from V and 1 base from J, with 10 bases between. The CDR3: CASSGNSGNTGELFF. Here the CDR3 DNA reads TGTGCCAGCAGCGGGAATAGCGGGAACACCGGGGAGCTGTTTTTT. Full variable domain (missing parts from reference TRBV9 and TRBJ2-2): DSGVTQTPKHLITATGQRVTLRCSPRSGDLSVYWYQQSLDQGLQFLIQYYNGEERAKGNILERFSAQQFPDLHSELNLSSLELGDSALYFCASSGNSGNTGELFFGEGSRLTVL.

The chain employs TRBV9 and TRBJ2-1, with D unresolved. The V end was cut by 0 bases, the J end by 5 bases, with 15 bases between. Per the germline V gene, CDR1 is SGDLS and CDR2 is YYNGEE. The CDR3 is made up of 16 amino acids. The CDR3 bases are TGTGCCAGCAGCGTAGCGGTAGGCCTTTCTGACAATGAGCAGTTCTTC. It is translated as CASSVAVGLSDNEQFF. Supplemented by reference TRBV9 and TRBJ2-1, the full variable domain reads DSGVTQTPKHLITATGQRVTLRCSPRSGDLSVYWYQQSLDQGLQFLIQYYNGEERAKGNILERFSAQQFPDLHSELNLSSLELGDSALYFCASSVAVGLSDNEQFFGPGTRLTVL.

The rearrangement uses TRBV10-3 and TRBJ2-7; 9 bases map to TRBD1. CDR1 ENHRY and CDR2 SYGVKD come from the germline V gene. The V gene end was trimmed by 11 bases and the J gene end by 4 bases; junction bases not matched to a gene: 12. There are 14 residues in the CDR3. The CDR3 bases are TGTGCCGCATGGACAGGGGTGGGCTTTTACGAGCAGTACTTC. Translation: CAAWTGVGFYEQYF.

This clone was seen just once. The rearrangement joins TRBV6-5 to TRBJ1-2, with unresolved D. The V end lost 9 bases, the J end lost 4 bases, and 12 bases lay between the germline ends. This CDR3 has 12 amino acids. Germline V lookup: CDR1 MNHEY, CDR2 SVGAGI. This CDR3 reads CASRESSYGYTF. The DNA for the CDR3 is TGTGCCAGTAGGGAGAGCTCCTATGGCTACACCTTC.

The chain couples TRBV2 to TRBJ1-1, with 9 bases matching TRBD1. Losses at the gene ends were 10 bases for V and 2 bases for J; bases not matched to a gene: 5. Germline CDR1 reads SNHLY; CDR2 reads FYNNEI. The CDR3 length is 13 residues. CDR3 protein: CATGTGRNTEAFF. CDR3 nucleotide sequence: TGTGCCACCGGGACAGGGCGCAACACTGAAGCTTTCTTT.

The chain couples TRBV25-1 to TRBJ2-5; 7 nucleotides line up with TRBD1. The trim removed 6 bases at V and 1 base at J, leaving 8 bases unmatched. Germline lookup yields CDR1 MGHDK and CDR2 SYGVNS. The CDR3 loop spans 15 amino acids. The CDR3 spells CASSPGTVFQETQYF. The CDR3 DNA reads TGTGCCAGCAGCCCGGGGACAGTCTTCCAAGAGACCCAGTACTTC.

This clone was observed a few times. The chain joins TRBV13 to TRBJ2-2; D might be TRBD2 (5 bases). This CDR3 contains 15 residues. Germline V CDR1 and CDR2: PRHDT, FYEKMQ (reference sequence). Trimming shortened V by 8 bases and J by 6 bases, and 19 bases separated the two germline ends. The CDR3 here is CASLPRGRGPGELFF. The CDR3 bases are TGTGCCAGCCTACCCCGTGGGCGAGGGCCCGGGGAGCTGTTTTTT.

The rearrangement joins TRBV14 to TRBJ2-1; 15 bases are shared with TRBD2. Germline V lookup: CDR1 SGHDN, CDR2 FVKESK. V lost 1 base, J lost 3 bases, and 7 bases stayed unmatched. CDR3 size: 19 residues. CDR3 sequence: CASSQARGLAGGIYNEQFF. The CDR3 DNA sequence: TGTGCCAGCAGCCAAGCTAGGGGACTAGCGGGAGGTATCTACAATGAGCAGTTCTTC. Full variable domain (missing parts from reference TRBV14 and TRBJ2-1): EAGVTQFPSHSVIEKGQTVTLRCDPISGHDNLYWYRRVMGKEIKFLLHFVKESKQDESGMPNNRFLAERTGGTYSTLKVQPAELEDSGVYFCASSQARGLAGGIYNEQFFGPGTRLTVL.

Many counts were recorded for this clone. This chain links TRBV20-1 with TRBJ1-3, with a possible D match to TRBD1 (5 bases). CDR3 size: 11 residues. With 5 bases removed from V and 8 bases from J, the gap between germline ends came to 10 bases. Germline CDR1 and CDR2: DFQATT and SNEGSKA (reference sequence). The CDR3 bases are TGCAGTGCTTCCTGGGGGGACACCATATATTTT. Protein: CSASWGDTIYF.

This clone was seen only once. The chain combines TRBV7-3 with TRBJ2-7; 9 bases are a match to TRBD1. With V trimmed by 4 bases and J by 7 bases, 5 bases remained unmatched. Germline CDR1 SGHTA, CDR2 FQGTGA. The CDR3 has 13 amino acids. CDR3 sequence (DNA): TGTGCCAGCAGCTACGGACAGGGGTGGGAGCAGTACTTC. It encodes CASSYGQGWEQYF.

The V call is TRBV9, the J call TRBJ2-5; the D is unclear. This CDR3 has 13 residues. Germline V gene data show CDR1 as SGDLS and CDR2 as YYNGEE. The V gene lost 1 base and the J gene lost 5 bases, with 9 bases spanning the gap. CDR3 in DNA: TGTGCCAGCAGCGTAAGGATGGGTGAGACCCAGTACTTC. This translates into CASSVRMGETQYF.

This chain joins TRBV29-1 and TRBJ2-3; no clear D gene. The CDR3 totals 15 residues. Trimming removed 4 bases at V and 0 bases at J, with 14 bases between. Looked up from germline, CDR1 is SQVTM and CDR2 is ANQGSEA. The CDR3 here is CSVASPSRSTDTQYF. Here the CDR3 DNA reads TGCAGCGTTGCCTCCCCCAGTCGAAGCACAGATACGCAGTATTTT.

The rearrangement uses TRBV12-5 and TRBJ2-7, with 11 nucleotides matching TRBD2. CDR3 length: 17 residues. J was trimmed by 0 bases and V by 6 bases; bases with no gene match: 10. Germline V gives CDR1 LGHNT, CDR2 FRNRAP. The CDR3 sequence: CASGPGLAVHSSYEQYF. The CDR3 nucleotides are TGTGCTAGTGGACCGGGACTAGCGGTCCACAGCTCCTACGAGCAGTACTTC.

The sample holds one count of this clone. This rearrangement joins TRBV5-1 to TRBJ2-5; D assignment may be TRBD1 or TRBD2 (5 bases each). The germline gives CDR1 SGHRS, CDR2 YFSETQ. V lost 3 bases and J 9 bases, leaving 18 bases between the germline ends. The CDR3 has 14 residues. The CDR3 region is CASSYRGRDEAQYF. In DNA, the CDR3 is TGCGCCAGCAGCTATCGTGGCAGGGACGAGGCCCAGTACTTC.

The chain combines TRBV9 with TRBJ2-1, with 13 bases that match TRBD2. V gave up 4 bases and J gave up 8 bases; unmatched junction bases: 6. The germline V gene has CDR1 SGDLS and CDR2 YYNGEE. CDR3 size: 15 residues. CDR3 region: CASSNRLAGGDEQFF. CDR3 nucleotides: TGTGCCAGCAGCAATCGACTAGCGGGAGGTGATGAGCAGTTCTTC.

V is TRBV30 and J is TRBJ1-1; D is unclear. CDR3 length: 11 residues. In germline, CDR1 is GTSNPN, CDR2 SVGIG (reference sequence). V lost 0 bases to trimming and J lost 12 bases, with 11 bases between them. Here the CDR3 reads CAWSVEQKSFF. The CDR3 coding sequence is TGTGCCTGGAGTGTGGAACAGAAATCTTTCTTT.

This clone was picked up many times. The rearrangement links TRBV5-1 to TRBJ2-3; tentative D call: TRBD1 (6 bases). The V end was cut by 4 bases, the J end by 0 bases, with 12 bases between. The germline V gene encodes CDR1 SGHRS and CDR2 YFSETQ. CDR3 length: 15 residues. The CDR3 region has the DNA TGCGCCAGCAGCCCGGTCACAGGGAGCACAGATACGCAGTATTTT. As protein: CASSPVTGSTDTQYF.

As DNA, the CDR3 is TGTGCCTGGAGTGTAAGGACAGGGGGGGGAACCGGGGAGCTGTTTTTT. This codes for CAWSVRTGGGTGELFF. V gene TRBV30 combines with J gene TRBJ2-2; TRBD1 matches at 10 bases. CDR1 GTSNPN and CDR2 SVGIG come from the germline V gene (reference sequence). The ends lost 0 bases at V and 5 bases at J; junction bases unmatched: 6. This CDR3 has 16 residues. The full variable domain, rest sourced from reference TRBV30 and TRBJ2-2, is SQTIHQWPATLVQPVGSPLSLECTVEGTSNPNLYWYRQAAGRGLQLLFYSVGIGQISSEVPQNLSASRPQDRQFILSSKKLLLSDSGFYLCAWSVRTGGGTGELFFGEGSRLTVL.

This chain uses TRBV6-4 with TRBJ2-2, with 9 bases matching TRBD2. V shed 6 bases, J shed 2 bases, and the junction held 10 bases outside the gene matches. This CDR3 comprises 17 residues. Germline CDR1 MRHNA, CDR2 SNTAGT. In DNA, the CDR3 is TGTGCCAGCAGCCAGGATGGGCGGGAGGGCAACACCGGGGAGCTGTTTTTT. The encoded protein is CASSQDGREGNTGELFF.

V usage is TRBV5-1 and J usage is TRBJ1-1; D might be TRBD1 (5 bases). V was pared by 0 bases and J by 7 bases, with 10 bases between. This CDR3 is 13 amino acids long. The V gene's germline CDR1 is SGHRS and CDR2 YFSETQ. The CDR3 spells CASSLARQLEAFF. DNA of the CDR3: TGCGCCAGCAGCTTGGCCCGACAGCTTGAAGCTTTCTTT. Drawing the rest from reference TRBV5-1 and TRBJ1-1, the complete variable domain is KAGVTQTPRYLIKTRGQQVTLSCSPISGHRSVSWYQQTPGQGLQFLFEYFSETQRNKGNFPGRFSGRQFSNSRSEMNVSTLELGDSALYLCASSLARQLEAFFGQGTRLTVV.

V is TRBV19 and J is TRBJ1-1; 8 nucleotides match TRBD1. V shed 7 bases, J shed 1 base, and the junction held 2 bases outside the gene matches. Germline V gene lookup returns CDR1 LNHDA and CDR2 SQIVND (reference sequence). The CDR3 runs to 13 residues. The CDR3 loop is CASNTGGNTEAFF. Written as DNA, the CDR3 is TGTGCCAGTAACACAGGGGGGAACACTGAAGCTTTCTTT. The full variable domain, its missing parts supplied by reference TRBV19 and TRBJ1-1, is DGGITQSPKYLFRKEGQNVTLSCEQNLNHDAMYWYRQDPGQGLRLIYYSQIVNDFQKGDIAEGYSVSREKKESFPLTVTSAQKNPTAFYLCASNTGGNTEAFFGQGTRLTVV.